This T cell receptor beta chain stems from a study of multiple sclerosis patients with progressive multifocal leukoencephalopathy (dated by TCRdb to the late 2010s). About the study as a whole: Five MS patients treated with natalizumab who did not develop PML were sampled longitudinally as controls. Longitudinal follow-up was performed in two natalizumab-treated patients who later developed PML, from before therapy through 6 and 12 months to PML onset. Peripheral T and B cells were examined in MS patients who developed PML (4 under natalizumab, 1 after alemtuzumab) and in treated patients who did not develop PML. The goal of the study was to detect any JC virus-specific or public T-cell expansions that arose at the time of PML onset. The study at large found these results: Most PML patients had lower normalized Shannon entropy, suggesting less diverse TRB repertoires, while values in the natalizumab-treated controls sat near 1. Only peripheral blood was analyzed, although cerebrospinal fluid or brain lymphocytes might be more informative for natalizumab-associated PML. When PML developed, neither common TRBV or TRBJ gene usage nor preferential TRBV-TRBJ pairings were detected. Although TRB clones above 0.5% frequency turned up only in PML patients, the clones expanded at PML onset were already present before and during natalizumab therapy. Because of the small, descriptive cohort, whether findings reflect JC virus infection or general immunocompromise remained unclear.

This clone was detected once. The specificity of this receptor is unknown. Per-nucleotide qualities are absent, and no much larger clonotype sits a single base away. The immunoSEQ two-step multiplex PCR at survey-level depth was used to amplify TRB CDR3 regions from genomic DNA. To estimate template counts and remove amplification bias, each PCR was spiked with synthetic inline TR CDR3 controls covering all V-J pairings. Reads were processed so that amplification and sequencing bias were reduced, and quantification was performed against synthetic TR CDR3 analogs. The source study handled its data this way. Raw data were processed in ImmunoSEQ Analyzer, removing out-of-frame sequences and CDR3s with stop codons, and genes were named by IMGT nomenclature. Normalized Shannon entropy, defined as 1 minus Pielou's evenness, was used to summarize repertoire diversity. TRB sequences were considered identical only when V gene, J gene and CDR3 were shared. Public PML clonotypes were CDR3s found in two or more PML-onset samples but not found earlier, in controls, or in public databases. Positional CDR3 amino acid composition was analyzed in Skylign with the observed count method. TCRdb retrieved this table from immuneACCESS and kept in-frame rearrangements only. Not all clones are present; in checked studies, unresolved V genes account for under half, and no reason is known for the remainder. V and J calls and clone size are those listed in that table; D and trimming were worked out from the DNA. The sample table contains some 30,000 clones; only one count was recorded for around 89% of them. The ten largest make up approximately 1.5% of the sample.

Taken from the germline V gene, the CDR1 and CDR2 loops are MDHEN and SYDVKM. Trimming takes 6 bases off V and 4 bases off J; junction bases not matched to a gene: 11. The CDR3 has 15 amino acids, counting the end cysteine and phenylalanine. Solely the CDR3 DNA is kept, with 45 bases framed from the first base. This specimen's time point label, interpreted: before natalizumab initiation. Every listed patient had received interferon beta before, and every PML patient was female. Before the first natalizumab infusion, T0 blood samples were collected. Ficoll-Hypaque density gradient centrifugation was used to isolate peripheral blood mononuclear cells.

Material: PBMCs. The V and J genes are TRBV28 and TRBJ1-1; TRBD1 fits 7 bases in the junction. The TCR comes from a human donor with multiple sclerosis. The DNA sequence is as follows: TGTGCCAGCAGCCAAACCGGACAGGCGACCACTGAAGCTTTCTTT. This gives the protein CASSQTGQATTEAFF.